Each of the 26 T cell receptor beta chains below was sequenced from the same sample in a study of T cell changes during pregnancy in multiple sclerosis. The assay was immunoSEQ multiplex PCR, and TCRdb's table has in-frame clones only and misses some. The data hold tens of thousands of clones, with roughly nine tenths observed a single time. The source material was peripheral blood, sampled in the second trimester of pregnancy. All receptors derive from a female donor in good health, enrolled as a control in a pregnancy study.

The CDR3, as DNA: TGCGCCAGCAGCCCAGTAGGGACTAGCGGGAGTGAGACCCAGTACTTC. This translates into CASSPVGTSGSETQYF. The chain recombines TRBV4-1 with TRBJ2-5; TRBD2 aligns across 14 bases. The V segment lost 4 bases and the J segment 5 bases; nucleotides outside the gene matches: 6. Germline lookup yields CDR1 MGHRA and CDR2 YSYEKL. The CDR3 has 16 residues.

V is TRBV4-3 and J is TRBJ2-7; 11 bases line up with TRBD2. The CDR3 length is 17 residues. Germline loops: CDR1 LGHNA, CDR2 YSLEER. V shed 2 bases, J shed 1 base, and the junction held 7 bases outside the gene matches. Here the CDR3 reads CASSQSSGRSGSYEQYF. CDR3 DNA: TGCGCCAGCAGCCAATCTAGCGGGAGGAGCGGGTCCTACGAGCAGTACTTC.

The CDR3 bases are TGCGCCAGCAGCTTGGATCCCCGGGGAAACACCATATATTTT. Translating it yields CASSLDPRGNTIYF. The chain carries TRBV5-1 and TRBJ1-3; D is uncertain. The V gene lost 0 bases and the J gene lost 4 bases, with 8 bases spanning the gap. In germline, CDR1 is SGHRS, CDR2 YFSETQ. The CDR3 consists of 14 residues.

The chain recombines TRBV29-1 with TRBJ1-1; D gene uncertain. Trimming stripped 7 bases from V and 5 bases from J, with 11 bases between. The CDR3 is 11 residues long. Germline V lookup: CDR1 SQVTM, CDR2 ANQGSEA. The CDR3 DNA follows: TGCAGCGCCACACAGTGGACTGAAGCTTTCTTT. Translation: CSATQWTEAFF.

Written as DNA, the CDR3 is TGTGCCAGCAGAACACAAGGTAGCACCTACGAGCAGTACTTC. This translates into CASRTQGSTYEQYF. The gene calls are TRBV6-6 and TRBJ2-7; unclear D gene. Germline V gene sequence: CDR1 MNHNY, CDR2 SVGAGI (reference sequence). This CDR3 region has 14 residues. Between the trimmed V and J ends, which lost 6 bases and 2 bases, there was a span of 14 bases.

This sequence joins TRBV30 and TRBJ1-6; no clear D. The CDR3 is 11 amino acids. V was trimmed by 0 bases and J by 8 bases, leaving 2 bases between them. Germline lookup yields CDR1 GTSNPN and CDR2 SVGIG (reference sequence). The CDR3 loop reads CAWSVDSPLHF. The CDR3 coding sequence is TGTGCCTGGAGTGTCGATTCACCCCTCCACTTT.

J is TRBJ2-1 and V is TRBV23-1; D unclear. TRBV23-1 is an open reading frame whose function is uncertain. The V gene lost 7 bases and the J gene lost 9 bases, with 13 bases spanning the gap. The CDR3 has 12 residues. In DNA form, the CDR3 reads TGCGCCAGCAAGTCGAGAGAGCCTGAGCAGTTCTTC. Amino acids: CASKSREPEQFF.

The chain recombines TRBV7-9 with TRBJ1-1; D remains unclear. Deletions cut 5 bases from V and 3 bases from J, with 7 bases between. The germline V gene encodes CDR1 SEHNR and CDR2 FQNEAQ (reference sequence). This CDR3 has 12 amino acids. The CDR3 is CASSPVDTEAFF. The CDR3 nucleotides are TGTGCCAGCAGCCCAGTCGACACTGAAGCTTTCTTT. The entire variable domain, with the rest obtained from reference TRBV7-9 and TRBJ1-1, is as follows: DTGVSQNPRHKITKRGQNVTFRCDPISEHNRLYWYRQTLGQGPEFLTYFQNEAQLEKSRLLSDRFSAERPKGSFSTLEIQRTEQGDSAMYLCASSPVDTEAFFGQGTRLTVV.

The V gene is TRBV27, the J gene TRBJ2-1; 8 nucleotides align to TRBD2. This CDR3 region has 13 residues. Germline assignment: CDR1 MNHEY and CDR2 SMNVEV (reference sequence). J lost 7 bases, V lost 8 bases, and 7 bases had no gene match. CDR3 residues: CASGHGGGNEQFF. The CDR3 nucleotides are TGTGCCAGCGGTCACGGGGGGGGTAATGAGCAGTTCTTC.

This clone came up once. V gene TRBV4-2 combines with J gene TRBJ2-7, with a possible D match to TRBD2 (7 bases). V lost 4 bases, J lost 3 bases, and 10 bases lay in between. The CDR3 totals 13 residues. From germline, CDR1 is LGHNA and CDR2 YNFKEQ. DNA of the CDR3: TGTGCCAGCAGCCCGAGGGGGGGCTACGAGCAGTACTTC. Translation gives CASSPRGGYEQYF.

The V call is TRBV15, the J call TRBJ2-1, with D possibly TRBD2 on 5 matching bases. The CDR3 is made up of 14 amino acids. V was clipped by 5 bases and J by 5 bases, with 13 bases between them. Germline V gives CDR1 LNHNV, CDR2 YYDKDF (reference sequence). CDR3 in amino acids: CATSPGSENNEQFF. CDR3 sequence (DNA): TGTGCCACCAGCCCGGGATCCGAGAACAATGAGCAGTTCTTC.

Of note for this clone: The sample has other DNA sequences that encode this CDR3 too. The chain is built from TRBV28 and TRBJ2-7, with a tentative D call TRBD1 (6 bases). The CDR3 is made up of 15 amino acids. Trimming took off 3 bases at V and 0 bases at J, with 12 bases between the two ends. The germline CDR1 and CDR2 sequences are MDHEN and SYDVKM. The CDR3 coding sequence is TGTGCCAGCAGTTTGAGCCAGGGGAGCTCCTACGAGCAGTACTTC. It is translated as CASSLSQGSSYEQYF.

The V call is TRBV18, the J call TRBJ2-1, with 9 positions matching TRBD1. The CDR3 runs 15 residues. The J segment lost 8 bases and the V segment lost 3 bases, leaving 8 bases of the junction unmatched. Germline loops: CDR1 KGHSH, CDR2 LQKENI. The CDR3, as DNA: TGTGCCAGCTCACCGGGGGGGACAGGGTCCCATGAGCAGTTCTTC. It codes for CASSPGGTGSHEQFF.

The rearrangement uses TRBV15 and TRBJ1-6; D not resolved. CDR3 length: 16 residues. CDR1 and CDR2 from the germline V gene are LNHNV and YYDKDF (reference sequence). V lost 3 bases to trimming and J lost 6 bases, with 15 bases between them. The CDR3 region has the DNA TGTGCCACCAGCAGGCGTGACGGGATACCTAATTCACCCCTCCACTTT. As protein: CATSRRDGIPNSPLHF.

The chain is built from TRBV7-9 and TRBJ2-5; 8 bases line up with TRBD1. From germline, CDR1 is SEHNR and CDR2 FQNEAQ (reference sequence). The CDR3 contains 14 residues. Trimming removed 6 bases from V and 3 bases from J; junction bases left unmatched: 6. The CDR3 region is CASRSDRVEETQYF. The CDR3 DNA reads TGTGCCAGCAGATCGGACAGGGTTGAAGAGACCCAGTACTTC.

This sequence joins TRBV7-9 and TRBJ2-3; TRBD2 might be the D (6 bases). CDR1 SEHNR and CDR2 FQNEAQ come from the germline V gene (reference sequence). With 3 bases removed from V and 0 bases from J, the gap between germline ends came to 10 bases. The CDR3 length is 15 residues. DNA of the CDR3: TGTGCCAGCAGCTTTATAGCGGCTAGCACAGATACGCAGTATTTT. This gives the protein CASSFIAASTDTQYF.

This clone was seen a single time. The rearrangement links TRBV28 to TRBJ2-7, with D unclear. The CDR3 consists of 13 residues. Germline values: CDR1 MDHEN, CDR2 SYDVKM. Between the trimmed V and J ends, which lost 5 bases and 2 bases, there was a span of 10 bases. CDR3 sequence reads: CASSTRGTYEQYF. The DNA of the CDR3 is TGTGCCAGCAGTACCCGTGGCACCTACGAGCAGTACTTC. Based on the CDR3 plus reference TRBV28 and TRBJ2-7, the full variable domain is DVKVTQSSRYLVKRTGEKVFLECVQDMDHENMFWYRQDPGLGLRLIYFSYDVKMKEKGDIPEGYSVSREKKERFSLILESASTNQTSMYLCASSTRGTYEQYFGPGTRLTVT.

The V and J genes are TRBV29-1 and TRBJ2-7; TRBD2 matches 9 bases. V shed 7 bases, J shed 2 bases, and the junction held 12 bases outside the gene matches. Germline V gene sequence: CDR1 SQVTM, CDR2 ANQGSEA. The CDR3 length is 15 residues. The CDR3 loop reads CSAEVLAGVTYEQYF. CDR3 DNA sequence: TGCAGCGCCGAAGTATTAGCGGGAGTGACCTACGAGCAGTACTTC.

There are a few counts of this clone. The chain carries TRBV4-3 and TRBJ1-1; a possible D gene is TRBD1 (6 bases). This CDR3 is 13 amino acids long. The ends were cut back, 4 bases at V and 5 bases at J, with 11 bases in the middle. Germline V gene data show CDR1 as LGHNA and CDR2 as YSLEER. Written as DNA, the CDR3 is TGCGCCAGCAGCCGTGAAGGGGGTACTGAAGCTTTCTTT. Its protein product is CASSREGGTEAFF.

The J gene is TRBJ1-1, the V gene TRBV7-2; D is undetermined. Germline assignment: CDR1 SGHTA and CDR2 FQGNSA. This CDR3 is built from 14 residues. V was trimmed by 5 bases and J by 8 bases, leaving 18 bases between them. The CDR3, as DNA: TGTGCCAGCAGCCAAGTAGGATCAGGTGGAGAAGCTTTCTTT. As protein: CASSQVGSGGEAFF.

The chain combines TRBV7-8 with TRBJ2-1, with TRBD1 matching over 12 bases. Looked up from germline, CDR1 is SGHVS and CDR2 is FQNEAQ. V shed 7 bases, J shed 7 bases, and the junction held 14 bases outside the gene matches. This CDR3 is built from 17 residues. CDR3 coding DNA: TGTGCCAGCATTGCCACTCGGGACAGGGGGCTAAGAAATGAGCAGTTCTTC. This sequence encodes CASIATRDRGLRNEQFF.

Here the CDR3 reads CASNSTAFRDSHNVLTF. The CDR3 DNA follows: TGTGCCAGCAACTCGACTGCCTTTCGGGACTCCCACAACGTCCTGACTTTC. The chain links TRBV5-6 to TRBJ2-6, with a tentative D call TRBD2 (6 bases). CDR1 and CDR2 (germline): SGHDT, YYEEEE. The CDR3 extends over 17 amino acids. V was clipped by 6 bases and J by 9 bases, with 25 bases between them.

In its sample, this clone was seen once. The V and J genes are TRBV5-1 and TRBJ2-1, with D tentatively TRBD2 (5 bases). The germline CDR1 and CDR2 sequences are SGHRS and YFSETQ. The CDR3 runs 14 residues. Between the trimmed V and J ends, which lost 0 bases and 6 bases, there was a span of 10 bases. The CDR3, as DNA: TGCGCCAGCAGCTTGGCAACGGGAATCAATGAGCAGTTCTTC. Translated: CASSLATGINEQFF.

For the CDR3, the DNA is TGCGCCAGCAGCCAAGACCTGGGACAGTCCTACGAGCAGTACTTC. This codes for CASSQDLGQSYEQYF. The rearrangement links TRBV4-1 to TRBJ2-7, with 7 bases fitting TRBD1. The CDR3 length is 15 residues. Unmatched junction bases numbered 3, after V lost 0 bases and J lost 1 base. Germline V gene lookup returns CDR1 MGHRA and CDR2 YSYEKL.

This chain links TRBV7-9 with TRBJ2-3, with a weak D call TRBD2 (6 bases). CDR3 length: 13 amino acids. Germline loops: CDR1 SEHNR, CDR2 FQNEAQ (reference sequence). V lost 5 bases and J lost 9, with 15 bases in between. The CDR3 protein is CASSLNAGKTQYF. The CDR3 region has the DNA TGTGCCAGCAGCCTGAACGCGGGGAAGACGCAGTATTTT.

This chain uses TRBV19 with TRBJ2-5; maybe TRBD1 (7 bases). Trimming removed 5 bases from V and 2 bases from J, with 15 bases in between. There are 15 residues in the CDR3. Germline V gene lookup returns CDR1 LNHDA and CDR2 SQIVND (reference sequence). CDR3 sequence reads: CASSSFGGQQETQYF. The CDR3 coding sequence is TGTGCCAGTAGTTCGTTCGGGGGACAGCAAGAGACCCAGTACTTC. Full variable domain (outside the CDR3, taken from reference TRBV19 and TRBJ2-5): DGGITQSPKYLFRKEGQNVTLSCEQNLNHDAMYWYRQDPGQGLRLIYYSQIVNDFQKGDIAEGYSVSREKKESFPLTVTSAQKNPTAFYLCASSSFGGQQETQYFGPGTRLLVL.